Listed below are T cell receptor beta chains from one sample, sequenced in a study of T cell repertoires in cytomegalovirus infection. Their antigens are not known. In TCRdb, the reads were re-called with MiXCR into one record per CDR3 protein. The sample has under 150,000 distinct CDR3 sequences, more than 30% seen once. The starting material was CD8+ T cells from cultured PBMCs, obtained from culture after CMV antigen stimulation. These receptors were taken from a human donor in good health (CMV status not recorded). Some clones in this sample may be carry-over from other donors' samples. CDR3s include the opening cysteine and the closing phenylalanine or tryptophan. A D gene is named only where the DNA matches it firmly. Expanded clones get a size class; other rows say once, few or many, or leave the size out.

cdr3_nt	cdr3_aa	clone_size	j_call	d_call	v_call
TGTGCCAGTAGTATAGGGGGACAGGGAACTGAAGCTTTCTTT	CASSIGGQGTEAFF	-	TRBJ1-1	TRBD1	TRBV19
TGTGCCAGCAGCTTAGTAAACGGGGAGAACACCGGGGAGCTGTTTTTT	CASSLVNGENTGELFF	few	TRBJ2-2	-	TRBV7-6
TGTGCCAGTGGTGACAATCAGCCCCAGCATTTT	CASGDNQPQHF	few	TRBJ1-5	-	TRBV6-1
TGTGCCAGCAGCCGGGGGGCACAGACAACTAATGAAAAACTGTTTTTT	CASSRGAQTTNEKLFF	few	TRBJ1-4	-	TRBV5-6
TGTGCCAGCAGCGGGGGACAGTCAAACACTGAAGCTTTCTTT	CASSGGQSNTEAFF	few	TRBJ1-1	TRBD1	TRBV7-9
TGCGCCAGCAGCCAAGATAACATACGTTACGAGCAGTACTTC	CASSQDNIRYEQYF	few	TRBJ2-7	-	TRBV4-1
TGTGCCAGCCGAGGCACAACTAATGAAAAACTGTTTTTT	CASRGTTNEKLFF	few	TRBJ1-4	-	TRBV6-5
TGCAGTGCCCTTTTAGGGACCTCCTATAATTCACCCCTCCACTTT	CSALLGTSYNSPLHF	many	TRBJ1-6	-	TRBV20-1
TGTGCCAGCAGTGAATGGGCAGAGTACAATGAGCAGTTCTTC	CASSEWAEYNEQFF	-	TRBJ2-1	-	TRBV25-1
TGCGCCAGCAGCCGCGGGGGGCAATACAATGAGCAGTTCTTC	CASSRGGQYNEQFF	many	TRBJ2-1	TRBD2	TRBV4-1
TGTGCCATCAGTGAGTCGCCCGGGAACCAGCCCCAGCATTTT	CAISESPGNQPQHF	many	TRBJ1-5	-	TRBV10-3
TGTGCCAGCAGTTTGGTAGCGGGGCGATACGAGCAGTACTTC	CASSLVAGRYEQYF	-	TRBJ2-7	TRBD2	TRBV12-3/TRBV12-4
TGTGCCAGCAGTTTTGTTGGGACAGCCCCTGACGAGCAGTACTTC	CASSFVGTAPDEQYF	many	TRBJ2-7	TRBD1	TRBV12-3/TRBV12-4
TGCGCCAGCAGCCAAACTACAGGGGGCCTGGGGGATACGCAGTATTTT	CASSQTTGGLGDTQYF	few	TRBJ2-3	TRBD1	TRBV4-3
TGTGCCAGCAGTAGAGAACAGGGTCGGAACACTGAAGCTTTCTTT	CASSREQGRNTEAFF	few	TRBJ1-1	-	TRBV6-2/TRBV6-3
TGTGCCAGCAGTTTAGTAGCGGGGGCATTCTACGAGCAGTACTTC	CASSLVAGAFYEQYF	-	TRBJ2-7	TRBD2	TRBV27
TGTGCCATCAGTGGCCCCCGCTCGCGAGTAGCGGGGGCTTACAATGAGCAGTTCTTC	CAISGPRSRVAGAYNEQFF	-	TRBJ2-1	TRBD2	TRBV10-3
TGCAGTGCCAGCCGGGACAGGGGCCCCGGGGAGCTGTTTTTT	CSASRDRGPGELFF	-	TRBJ2-2	TRBD1	TRBV20-1